Below, 15 T cell receptor beta chains from the same sample are listed, as sequenced in a study of cytomegalovirus exposure and HLA in healthy donors. Measured with immunoSEQ multiplex PCR; TCRdb has only the in-frame clones, and not every one. Among over 200,000 clones listed, around four fifths were seen once. The sample was PBMCs. These receptors were obtained from a woman aged 18 to 35 in good health and CMV-seronegative.

The V call is TRBV5-1, the J call TRBJ1-4; D remains ambiguous. In germline, CDR1 is SGHRS, CDR2 YFSETQ. The CDR3 runs to 14 residues. Deletions cut 4 bases from V and 4 bases from J, with 11 bases between. This CDR3 is CASSLNTYNEKLFF. CDR3 DNA: TGCGCCAGCAGCCTCAATACCTATAATGAAAAACTGTTTTTT.

This rearrangement joins TRBV19 to TRBJ1-1; D is unclear. The CDR3 length is 14 residues. Germline loops: CDR1 LNHDA, CDR2 SQIVND (reference sequence). Trimming removed 3 bases at V and 4 bases at J, with 12 bases between. In nucleotides, the CDR3 is TGTGCCAGTAGTATGTCGGTTGGTGCCACTGAAGCTTTCTTT. Translated, it gives CASSMSVGATEAFF.

The chain links TRBV27 to TRBJ2-3, with TRBD1 as a possible D gene (5 bases). CDR1 MNHEY and CDR2 SMNVEV come from the germline V gene (reference sequence). Trimming removed 5 bases from V and 0 bases from J, with 15 bases in between. This CDR3 has 16 amino acids. CDR3 DNA: TGTGCCAGCAGTCCCCGGACAACCCCTAGCACAGATACGCAGTATTTT. Protein sequence: CASSPRTTPSTDTQYF.

J is TRBJ1-2 and V is TRBV12-5, with D unresolved. CDR1 LGHNT and CDR2 FRNRAP come from the germline V gene. The ends were cut back, 1 base at V and 6 bases at J, with 9 bases in the middle. The CDR3 spans 13 residues. The CDR3 protein is CASGLEGYHGYTF. Written as DNA, the CDR3 is TGTGCTAGTGGTTTGGAGGGTTACCATGGCTACACCTTC.

This rearrangement joins TRBV18 to TRBJ2-7, with 9 positions matching TRBD2. Germline values: CDR1 KGHSH, CDR2 LQKENI. This CDR3 is 13 amino acids long. V gave up 6 bases and J gave up 6 bases; unmatched junction bases: 6. Written as DNA, the CDR3 is TGTGCCAGCTCCCCAGGACTAGCGAGCGAGCAGTACTTC. It yields the protein CASSPGLASEQYF.

V usage is TRBV28 and J usage is TRBJ2-5, with 10 bases identical to TRBD2. Germline assignment: CDR1 MDHEN and CDR2 SYDVKM. Losses at the gene ends were 4 bases for V and 3 bases for J; bases not matched to a gene: 2. The CDR3 length is 14 residues. The CDR3 coding sequence is TGTGCCAGCAGTTCCGGACTAGCGGAAGAGACCCAGTACTTC. Translation: CASSSGLAEETQYF.

In this sample, this clone turned up once. The chain recombines TRBV5-1 with TRBJ2-7; possible D gene TRBD1, 6 bases. CDR3 length: 18 amino acids. The germline CDR1 and CDR2 sequences are SGHRS and YFSETQ. V lost 0 bases and J 5 bases, leaving 24 bases between the germline ends. CDR3 in DNA: TGCGCCAGCAGCTTGGGCAGGGCTTCCTTCAGGGGACGAGACGAGCAGTACTTC. It yields the protein CASSLGRASFRGRDEQYF.

This rearrangement joins TRBV30 to TRBJ2-3; perhaps TRBD1 as D (7 bases). The germline V and J ends were trimmed by 4 bases and 5 bases, with 19 bases remaining between them. The germline CDR1 and CDR2 sequences are GTSNPN and SVGIG (reference sequence). The CDR3 contains 15 residues. CDR3 nucleotides: TGTGCCTGGACCTCAGGGGGGAGCGGTCAAGATACGCAGTATTTT. Translation: CAWTSGGSGQDTQYF.

This sequence joins TRBV7-9 and TRBJ2-6; D ambiguous. Germline CDR1 and CDR2: SEHNR and FQNEAQ (reference sequence). The ends were cut back, 5 bases at V and 0 bases at J, with 14 bases in the middle. The CDR3 spans 17 residues. CDR3 loop: CASSRLYPSSGANVLTF. The CDR3 region has the DNA TGTGCCAGCAGCCGGCTATATCCCAGCTCTGGGGCCAACGTCCTGACTTTC.

The V call is TRBV27, the J call TRBJ2-1; TRBD2 might be the D (6 bases). The CDR3 sequence is 15 residues long. Germline V lookup: CDR1 MNHEY, CDR2 SMNVEV (reference sequence). Trimming took 6 bases from V and 5 from J, leaving 17 bases between them. In DNA, the CDR3 is TGTGCCAGCAGCGAACTGACTAGGGGAGACAATGAGCAGTTCTTC. Its protein is CASSELTRGDNEQFF.

The genes are TRBV5-1 and TRBJ2-1; D possibly uses TRBD1 or TRBD2 (5 bases each). Germline CDR1 SGHRS, CDR2 YFSETQ. CDR3 length: 14 residues. The V end was cut by 4 bases, the J end by 8 bases, with 16 bases between. The CDR3 is CASSGGRPLDEQFF. The CDR3 DNA is TGCGCCAGCAGCGGGGGACGGCCCCTGGATGAGCAGTTCTTC.

The chain couples TRBV5-1 to TRBJ2-7; D possibly corresponds to TRBD1 (5 bases). The CDR3 covers 15 residues. V was trimmed by 0 bases and J by 1 base, leaving 11 bases between them. From germline, CDR1 is SGHRS and CDR2 YFSETQ. CDR3 amino acids: CASSLARAHSYEQYF. DNA of the CDR3: TGCGCCAGCAGCTTGGCCAGGGCCCATTCCTACGAGCAGTACTTC.

The chain joins TRBV9 to TRBJ2-3; D perhaps matches TRBD1 (6 bases). CDR3 length: 15 amino acids. Germline loops: CDR1 SGDLS, CDR2 YYNGEE. V was cut by 3 bases and J by 0 bases, with 11 bases left in between. The CDR3 loop is CASSALRGSTDTQYF. The CDR3 DNA reads TGTGCCAGCAGCGCTCTAAGGGGGAGCACAGATACGCAGTATTTT.

This sequence joins TRBV15 and TRBJ2-2, with no clear D. Germline values: CDR1 LNHNV, CDR2 YYDKDF (reference sequence). This CDR3 contains 13 residues. Between the trimmed V and J ends, which lost 1 base and 6 bases, there was a span of 6 bases. For the CDR3, the DNA is TGTGCCACCAGCAGAGTACCCTCCGGGGAGCTGTTTTTT. Its protein product is CATSRVPSGELFF.

The rearrangement uses TRBV5-1 and TRBJ2-7; TRBD1 aligns across 8 bases. The CDR3 sequence is 13 residues long. Germline V lookup: CDR1 SGHRS, CDR2 YFSETQ. With 4 bases clipped from V and 6 bases from J, the junction kept 6 bases outside the gene matches. The CDR3 bases are TGCGCCAGCAGCGGACAGGGTCAAGGCGAGCAGTACTTC. Translating it yields CASSGQGQGEQYF. The full variable domain, its missing parts supplied by reference TRBV5-1 and TRBJ2-7, is KAGVTQTPRYLIKTRGQQVTLSCSPISGHRSVSWYQQTPGQGLQFLFEYFSETQRNKGNFPGRFSGRQFSNSRSEMNVSTLELGDSALYLCASSGQGQGEQYFGPGTRLTVT.